The 20 T cell receptor beta chains reported below all come from one sample, sequenced in a study of OX40 agonist ivuxolimab in advanced cancers. Using immunoSEQ multiplex PCR, the repertoire was profiled, and TCRdb retains in-frame clones only, with some absent. In the table there are some 25,000 clones, approximately 80% of which are singletons. Sequences were derived from CD4+ or CD8+ T cells sorted from blood, sampled in a trial of the OX40 agonist ivuxolimab. The receptor source for this set is an adult with an advanced solid tumor such as melanoma, head and neck, liver or kidney cancer.

This chain links TRBV5-5 with TRBJ2-7, with a weak D call TRBD2 (6 bases). V was cut by 4 bases and J by 3 bases, with 20 bases left in between. Germline values: CDR1 SGHKS, CDR2 YYEKEE (reference sequence). CDR3 length equals 16 residues. The CDR3: CASSPSTYGSRYEQYF. In DNA form, the CDR3 reads TGTGCCAGCAGCCCCTCCACTTACGGGAGTCGCTACGAGCAGTACTTC.

V is TRBV9 and J is TRBJ2-1, with 9 bases aligning to TRBD1. The germline V gene encodes CDR1 SGDLS and CDR2 YYNGEE. The V and J ends lost 6 bases and 9 bases, in that order; junction bases with no gene match: 10. CDR3 length: 14 residues. Written as DNA, the CDR3 is TGTGCCAGCACCGAAGCTGACAGGGGGGCTGAGCAGTTCTTC. Translated: CASTEADRGAEQFF. The whole variable domain, filled in from reference TRBV9 and TRBJ2-1, reads DSGVTQTPKHLITATGQRVTLRCSPRSGDLSVYWYQQSLDQGLQFLIQYYNGEERAKGNILERFSAQQFPDLHSELNLSSLELGDSALYFCASTEADRGAEQFFGPGTRLTVL.

This chain uses TRBV9 with TRBJ1-2; D not certain. Germline V gene lookup returns CDR1 SGDLS and CDR2 YYNGEE. Trimming took 3 bases from V and 4 from J, leaving 16 bases between them. CDR3 length: 15 residues. CDR3: CASSGWESGPYGYTF. The CDR3 region has the DNA TGTGCCAGCAGCGGATGGGAGTCTGGCCCCTATGGCTACACCTTC.

The chain employs TRBV15 and TRBJ2-2; D not resolved. The CDR3 extends over 15 amino acids. The V end was cut by 0 bases, the J end by 3 bases, with 8 bases between. Looked up from germline, CDR1 is LNHNV and CDR2 is YYDKDF (reference sequence). The CDR3 DNA reads as TGTGCCACCAGCAGAGATAGGACCCACACCGGGGAGCTGTTTTTT. Its protein product is CATSRDRTHTGELFF.

Notes on this clone: One junction end does not reproduce the germline sequence, and a read error may be involved. The rearrangement uses TRBV13 and TRBJ1-5; D possibly corresponds to TRBD1 (6 bases). This CDR3 spans 15 amino acids. From germline, CDR1 is PRHDT and CDR2 FYEKMQ (reference sequence). The CDR3 is CASSLGTTSNQPQHF. CDR3 DNA sequence: TGTGCCAGCAGCCTAGGGACAACTTCCAATCAGCCCCAGCATTTT.

V and J are TRBV4-2 and TRBJ1-1, with TRBD1 matching over 7 bases. Germline V gives CDR1 LGHNA, CDR2 YNFKEQ. V lost 0 bases and J lost 0; bases outside the gene matches: 7. There are 17 residues in the CDR3. CDR3 sequence reads: CASSQDWDRNMNTEAFF. In DNA form, the CDR3 reads TGTGCCAGCAGCCAAGACTGGGACAGAAACATGAACACTGAAGCTTTCTTT.

The rearrangement joins TRBV28 to TRBJ2-1, with TRBD1 identical over 7 bases. The CDR3 runs to 15 residues. Germline trimming cut 5 bases from V and 2 bases from J; bases unmatched to any gene: 6. Germline V CDR1 and CDR2: MDHEN, SYDVKM. The DNA for the CDR3 is TGTGCCAGCAGTCTGGACAGGACTCCCTACAATGAGCAGTTCTTC. It translates to CASSLDRTPYNEQFF.

V gene TRBV29-1 combines with J gene TRBJ2-3, with 9 bases that match TRBD2. Germline CDR1 reads SQVTM; CDR2 reads ANQGSEA. The junction had 13 bases not matched to a gene; V was cut back by 0 bases and J by 6 bases. The CDR3 sequence is 17 residues long. In DNA, the CDR3 is TGCAGCGTTGAAGATTCGGCGGGAGGGCCTTTAGTGGATACGCAGTATTTT. Translating gives CSVEDSAGGPLVDTQYF.

This rearrangement joins TRBV7-8 to TRBJ2-7; 10 bases agree with TRBD1. The CDR3 is 14 residues long. Trimming removed 5 bases from V and 5 bases from J; junction bases left unmatched: 6. From germline, CDR1 is SGHVS and CDR2 FQNEAQ. The CDR3 region has the DNA TGTGCCAGCAGCGCATGGACAGGGGGGAACGAGCAGTACTTC. This encodes CASSAWTGGNEQYF.

The V call is TRBV7-8, the J call TRBJ1-5; D is perhaps TRBD1 (6 bases). Trimming took 2 bases from V and 0 from J, leaving 8 bases between them. The CDR3 is 15 amino acids. Germline V CDR1 and CDR2: SGHVS, FQNEAQ. The CDR3 nucleotides are TGTGCCAGCAGCTTAACAGGGTCTAGCAATCAGCCCCAGCATTTT. It encodes CASSLTGSSNQPQHF.

The chain is built from TRBV5-5 and TRBJ2-1; the D is unclear. From germline, CDR1 is SGHKS and CDR2 YYEKEE (reference sequence). This CDR3 is built from 12 residues. Trimming removed 0 bases from V and 9 bases from J, with 7 bases in between. CDR3 region: CASSLGLREQFF. DNA for the CDR3: TGTGCCAGCAGCTTGGGACTCCGTGAGCAGTTCTTC. The full variable domain, rest sourced from reference TRBV5-5 and TRBJ2-1, is DAGVTQSPTHLIKTRGQQVTLRCSPISGHKSVSWYQQVLGQGPQFIFQYYEKEERGRGNFPDRFSARQFPNYSSELNVNALLLGDSALYLCASSLGLREQFFGPGTRLTVL.

The chain combines TRBV27 with TRBJ2-7; TRBD1 matches 9 bases. This CDR3 contains 14 residues. Losses at the gene ends were 7 bases for V and 2 bases for J; bases not matched to a gene: 6. Germline CDR1 is MNHEY and CDR2 is SMNVEV (reference sequence). Written as DNA, the CDR3 is TGTGCCAGCAATTCCGGGACAGGGCCCTACGAGCAGTACTTC. This codes for CASNSGTGPYEQYF.

The rearrangement joins TRBV7-9 to TRBJ2-7; D is possibly TRBD2 (5 bases). The CDR3 consists of 12 residues. Germline V gene lookup returns CDR1 SEHNR and CDR2 FQNEAQ (reference sequence). Trimming took off 3 bases at V and 4 bases at J, with 7 bases between the two ends. The CDR3 DNA reads as TGTGCCAGCAGCTTCGAGGGATACGAGCAGTACTTC. This gives the protein CASSFEGYEQYF.

The chain combines TRBV7-9 with TRBJ2-5; the D is unclear. V was clipped by 2 bases and J by 9 bases, with 13 bases between them. CDR3 length equals 13 residues. Germline-derived CDR1 and CDR2 are SEHNR and FQNEAQ (reference sequence). Here the CDR3 reads CASSLNVGTSQYF. The CDR3 DNA sequence: TGTGCCAGCAGCTTAAACGTCGGTACCTCCCAGTACTTC.

The gene calls are TRBV7-2 and TRBJ2-1; tentative D call: TRBD2 (6 bases). CDR3 length equals 16 residues. The V and J ends lost 6 bases and 0 bases respectively, with 15 bases between them. Germline V gives CDR1 SGHTA, CDR2 FQGNSA. The CDR3 here is CASRLVVTSSYNEQFF. The CDR3 DNA follows: TGTGCCAGCAGACTTGTCGTGACTAGCTCCTACAATGAGCAGTTCTTC.

The chain employs TRBV6-6 and TRBJ2-4; D not resolved. The V gene's germline CDR1 is MNHNY and CDR2 SVGAGI (reference sequence). There are 15 residues in the CDR3. Deletions cut 3 bases from V and 2 bases from J, with 11 bases between. The CDR3 reads CASSYLGLSKNIQYF. The CDR3 nucleotides read TGTGCCAGCAGTTATTTAGGGCTGTCCAAAAACATTCAGTACTTC.

The chain links TRBV30 to TRBJ1-4; D might be TRBD1 (5 bases). From germline, CDR1 is GTSNPN and CDR2 SVGIG (reference sequence). The CDR3 extends over 15 amino acids. The ends were cut back, 0 bases at V and 7 bases at J, with 15 bases in the middle. The CDR3 nucleotides are TGTGCCTGGAGTGTTTTTGGAGGGGCCTTTGAAAAACTGTTTTTT. Translation gives CAWSVFGGAFEKLFF.

The chain recombines TRBV9 with TRBJ2-1, with 8 nucleotides matching TRBD2. Germline CDR1 and CDR2: SGDLS and YYNGEE. The CDR3 covers 13 residues. J gave up 4 bases and V 6 bases, and 3 bases lay outside the gene matches. Here the CDR3 DNA reads TGTGCCAGCAACAGCGGGGGATACAATGAGCAGTTCTTC. Translation gives CASNSGGYNEQFF.

The chain is built from TRBV7-9 and TRBJ2-3; D ambiguous. In germline, CDR1 is SEHNR, CDR2 FQNEAQ (reference sequence). CDR3 length: 12 amino acids. V dropped 3 bases and J dropped 4 bases, with 5 bases sitting between them. CDR3 residues: CASSFRSDTQYF. CDR3 nucleotides: TGTGCCAGCAGCTTCAGGTCAGATACGCAGTATTTT. Together with reference TRBV7-9 and TRBJ2-3, the CDR3 gives the full variable domain: DTGVSQNPRHKITKRGQNVTFRCDPISEHNRLYWYRQTLGQGPEFLTYFQNEAQLEKSRLLSDRFSAERPKGSFSTLEIQRTEQGDSAMYLCASSFRSDTQYFGPGTRLTVL.

The V call is TRBV4-1, the J call TRBJ2-3; TRBD2 agrees at 11 bases. Losses at the gene ends were 2 bases for V and 6 bases for J; bases not matched to a gene: 4. The germline V gene encodes CDR1 MGHRA and CDR2 YSYEKL. The CDR3 sequence is 15 residues long. The chain's CDR3 is CASSQTSGRPDTQYF. The CDR3 DNA reads TGCGCCAGCAGCCAAACTAGCGGGAGACCGGATACGCAGTATTTT.